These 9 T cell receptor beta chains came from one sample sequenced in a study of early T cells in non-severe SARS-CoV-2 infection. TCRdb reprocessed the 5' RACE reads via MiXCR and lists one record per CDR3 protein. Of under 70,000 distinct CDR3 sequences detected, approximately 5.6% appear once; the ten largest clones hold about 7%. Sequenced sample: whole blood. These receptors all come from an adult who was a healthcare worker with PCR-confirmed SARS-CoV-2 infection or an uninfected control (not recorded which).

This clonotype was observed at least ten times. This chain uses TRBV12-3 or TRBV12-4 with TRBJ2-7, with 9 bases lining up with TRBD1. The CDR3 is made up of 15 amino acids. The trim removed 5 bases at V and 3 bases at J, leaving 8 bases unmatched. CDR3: CASSGTGGYYYEQYF. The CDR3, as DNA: TGTGCCAGCAGTGGAACAGGGGGCTACTACTACGAGCAGTACTTC.

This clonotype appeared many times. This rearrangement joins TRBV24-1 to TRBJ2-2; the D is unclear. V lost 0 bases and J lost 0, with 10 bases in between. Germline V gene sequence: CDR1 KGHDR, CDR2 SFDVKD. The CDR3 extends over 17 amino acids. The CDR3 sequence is CATSDLRADPNTGELFF. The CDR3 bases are TGTGCCACCAGTGATTTGCGGGCGGATCCGAACACCGGGGAGCTGTTTTTT.

In nucleotides, the CDR3 is TGTGCGAGCGCGCCGGACAGCACTGAAGCTTTCTTT. This gives the protein CASAPDSTEAFF. This rearrangement joins TRBV7-9 to TRBJ1-1; a weak D match, TRBD1 (6 bases). The CDR3 consists of 12 residues. Looked up from germline, CDR1 is SEHNR and CDR2 is FQNEAQ (reference sequence).

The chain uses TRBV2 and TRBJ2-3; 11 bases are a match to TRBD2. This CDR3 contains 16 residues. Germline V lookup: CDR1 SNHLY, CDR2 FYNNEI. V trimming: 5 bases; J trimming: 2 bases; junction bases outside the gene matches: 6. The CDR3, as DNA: TGTGCCAGCAGTAAAGGGACTAGCGGACTCACAGATACGCAGTATTTT. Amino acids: CASSKGTSGLTDTQYF.

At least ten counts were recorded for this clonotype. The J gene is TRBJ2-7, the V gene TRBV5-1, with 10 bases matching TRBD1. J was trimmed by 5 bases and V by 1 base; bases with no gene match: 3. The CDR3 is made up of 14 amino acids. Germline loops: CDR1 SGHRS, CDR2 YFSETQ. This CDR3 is CASSLTGQGDEQYF. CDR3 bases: TGCGCCAGCAGCTTGACAGGACAGGGGGACGAGCAGTACTTC. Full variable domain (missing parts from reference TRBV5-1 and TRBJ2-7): KAGVTQTPRYLIKTRGQQVTLSCSPISGHRSVSWYQQTPGQGLQFLFEYFSETQRNKGNFPGRFSGRQFSNSRSEMNVSTLELGDSALYLCASSLTGQGDEQYFGPGTRLTVT.

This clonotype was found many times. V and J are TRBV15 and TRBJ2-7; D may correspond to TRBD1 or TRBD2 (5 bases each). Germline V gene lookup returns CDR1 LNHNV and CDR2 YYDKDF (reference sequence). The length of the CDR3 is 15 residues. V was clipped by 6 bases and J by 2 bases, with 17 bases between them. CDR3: CATRGNTGGPYEQYF. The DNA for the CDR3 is TGTGCCACCAGAGGCAACACAGGCGGGCCCTACGAGCAGTACTTC.

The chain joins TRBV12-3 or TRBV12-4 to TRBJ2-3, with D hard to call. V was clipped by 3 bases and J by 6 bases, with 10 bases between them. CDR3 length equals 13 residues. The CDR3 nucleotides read TGTGCCAGCAGTTTTTTCCTCGGGGATACGCAGTATTTT. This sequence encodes CASSFFLGDTQYF.

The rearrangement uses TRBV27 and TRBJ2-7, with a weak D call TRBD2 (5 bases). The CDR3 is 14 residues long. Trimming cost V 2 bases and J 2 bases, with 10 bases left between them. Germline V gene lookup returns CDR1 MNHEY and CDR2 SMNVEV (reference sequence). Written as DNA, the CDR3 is TGTGCCAGCAGTTTAGGGCGGAGGCCCTACGAGCAGTACTTC. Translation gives CASSLGRRPYEQYF.

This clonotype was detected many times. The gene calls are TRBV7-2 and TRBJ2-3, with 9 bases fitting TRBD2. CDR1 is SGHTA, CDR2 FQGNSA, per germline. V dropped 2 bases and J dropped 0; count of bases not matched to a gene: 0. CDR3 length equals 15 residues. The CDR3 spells CASSLLAGSTDTQYF. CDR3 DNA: TGTGCCAGCAGCTTACTAGCGGGAAGCACAGATACGCAGTATTTT.